One sample yielded the 15 T cell receptor beta chains listed below, sequenced in a study of metastatic and nonmetastatic thyroid tumors. Each patient came to thyroid surgery without any prior treatment (of any kind). TCRdb reassembled clones from the PCR reads with MiXCR. Found here are 21,000 or so clones, around 28% of them singletons; the top ten hold about 5.7%. The specimen was tumor tissue. Receptors originate from a female donor with papillary thyroid cancer or a benign thyroid nodule (not recorded which). Some clones in this sample may be carry-over from other donors' samples.

Judged by abundance, this clone is medium-sized. Other DNA variants within this sample encode the same CDR3. The gene calls are TRBV6-1 and TRBJ2-6, with 9 bases identical to TRBD1. With 6 bases clipped from V and 0 bases from J, the junction kept 6 bases outside the gene matches. The V gene's germline CDR1 is MNHNS and CDR2 SASEGT. This CDR3 is built from 17 residues. The CDR3 here is CASRLGQGSSGANVLTF. Written as DNA, the CDR3 is TGTGCCAGCAGGCTGGGACAGGGTAGCTCTGGGGCCAACGTCCTGACTTTC.

This clone was seen repeatedly, ten times or more. A much larger clonotype is one base distant, so this may be a read error. The same CDR3 arises from other DNA sequences in this sample as well. The chain is built from TRBV6-2 or TRBV6-3 and TRBJ2-3, with 8 bases fitting TRBD1. The CDR3 covers 15 residues. Germline CDR1 and CDR2: MNHEY and SVGEGT. The CDR3 loop is CASSPGQGEADTQYF. For the CDR3, the DNA is TGTGCTAGCAGCCCCGGACAGGGAGAGGCAGATACGCAGTATTTT.

The table lists this clone with many counts. This sample includes further DNA sequences coding for the same CDR3. This chain joins TRBV10-3 and TRBJ2-1; D remains unclear. The ends were cut back, 5 bases at V and 0 bases at J, with 11 bases in the middle. The germline V gene encodes CDR1 ENHRY and CDR2 SYGVKD. The CDR3 covers 15 residues. CDR3 nucleotide sequence: TGTGCCATCAGTTCGACGGCGAGCTCCTACAATGAGCAGTTCTTC. It yields the protein CAISSTASSYNEQFF.

This clone was found a few times. The genes are TRBV25-1 and TRBJ2-2; D gene ambiguous. V lost 3 bases and J 6 bases, leaving 5 bases between the germline ends. The V gene's germline CDR1 is MGHDK and CDR2 SYGVNS. This CDR3 contains 12 residues. The CDR3, as DNA: TGTGCCAGCAGTGAGGCCGCCGGGGAGCTGTTTTTT. It is translated as CASSEAAGELFF.

The chain uses TRBV5-1 and TRBJ2-5; the match to TRBD1 covers 8 bases. V lost 4 bases to trimming and J lost 2 bases; unmatched junction nucleotides: 7. This CDR3 is 15 amino acids long. Germline V gives CDR1 SGHRS, CDR2 YFSETQ. The CDR3 sequence: CASSIRYRGQETQYF. The CDR3 DNA sequence: TGCGCCAGCAGCATTCGATACAGGGGGCAAGAGACCCAGTACTTC.

Turning to this clone: An end of the junction differs from the germline gene, which may be a read error. The V and J genes are TRBV5-1 and TRBJ1-4; a possible D gene is TRBD1 (6 bases). Germline CDR1 and CDR2: SGHRS and YFSETQ. The CDR3 is made up of 15 amino acids. The CDR3, as DNA: TGCTCCAGCAGCTCACAGGGATCGATTAATGAAAAACTGTTTTTT. Its translation: CSSSSQGSINEKLFF.

The sample holds a few counts of this clone. The chain recombines TRBV12-3 or TRBV12-4 with TRBJ1-3, with D unresolved. The ends were cut back, 10 bases at V and 3 bases at J, with 19 bases in the middle. The CDR3 loop spans 15 amino acids. Here the CDR3 reads CAITQLGAGGNTIYF. CDR3 in DNA: TGTGCCATCACCCAGTTGGGTGCAGGTGGAAACACCATATATTTT.

The chain is built from TRBV6-1 and TRBJ1-5; D is uncertain. The germline V gene has CDR1 MNHNS and CDR2 SASEGT. Trimming removed 2 bases at V and 10 bases at J, with 15 bases between. The CDR3 sequence is 14 residues long. Written as DNA, the CDR3 is TGTGCCAGCAGTGAAACCCGGGTCGGCCATCCCCAGCATTTT. As protein: CASSETRVGHPQHF.

This clone was found many times. The J gene is TRBJ2-3, the V gene TRBV20-1, with 11 bases fitting TRBD2. Germline V gene sequence: CDR1 DFQATT, CDR2 SNEGSKA (reference sequence). J lost 3 bases, V lost 5 bases, and 13 bases had no gene match. The CDR3 covers 17 residues. The CDR3 DNA is TGCAGTGCTCCTGGTTTCCTAGCGGGGGGAGCAACAGATACGCAGTATTTT. Translated, it gives CSAPGFLAGGATDTQYF.

This clone has a count of ten or more. The CDR3 DNA reads TGTGCCAGCAGCTTGAAGAGTTTCGGAAACACCATATATTTT. Its protein is CASSLKSFGNTIYF. This chain uses TRBV5-6 with TRBJ1-3; no firm D call. Per germline, CDR1 SGHDT and CDR2 YYEEEE. The CDR3 totals 14 residues. V lost 1 base, J lost 4 bases, and 9 bases lay in between.

This chain links TRBV20-1 with TRBJ2-7; 10 bases fit TRBD1. The germline gives CDR1 DFQATT, CDR2 SNEGSKA (reference sequence). Unmatched junction bases numbered 9, after V lost 0 bases and J lost 1 base. The CDR3 sequence is 17 residues long. CDR3 sequence reads: CSARDYRDRGRSYEQYF. The CDR3 nucleotides are TGCAGTGCTAGAGATTATAGGGACAGGGGTCGATCCTACGAGCAGTACTTC.

This clone turned up a few times. A much larger clone differs from this one at a single base, so this may be a read error. The V and J genes are TRBV7-7 and TRBJ2-5; 13 positions match TRBD2. There are 16 residues in the CDR3. Germline loops: CDR1 SSHAT, CDR2 FNYEAQ (reference sequence). In DNA form, the CDR3 reads TGTGCCTGCAGCTCCGGACTAGCGGGGGTCCAAGAGACCCAGTACTTC. Translating it yields CACSSGLAGVQETQYF.

This clone is classed as medium-sized. The J gene is TRBJ2-7, the V gene TRBV6-2 or TRBV6-3, with D possibly TRBD1 on 6 matching bases. V gave up 7 bases and J gave up 5 bases, with 15 bases separating them. Germline-derived CDR1 and CDR2 are MNHEY and SVGEGT. This CDR3 contains 13 residues. The CDR3 sequence is CASKVARGNEQYF. CDR3 bases: TGTGCCAGCAAGGTCGCCAGGGGTAACGAGCAGTACTTC.

In its sample, this clone was seen a few times. The chain has TRBV6-1 and TRBJ1-5; 10 bases match TRBD1. The ends lost 4 bases at V and 5 bases at J; junction bases unmatched: 14. Germline lookup yields CDR1 MNHNS and CDR2 SASEGT. This CDR3 is 18 amino acids long. CDR3 protein: CASSALIPGQGSYQPQHF. In nucleotides, the CDR3 is TGTGCCAGCAGTGCCTTAATCCCGGGACAGGGGAGTTATCAGCCCCAGCATTTT.

This clone was observed at least ten times. The rearrangement uses TRBV12-3 or TRBV12-4 and TRBJ2-1, with 7 bases matching TRBD1. This CDR3 region has 15 residues. V dropped 8 bases and J dropped 2; count of bases not matched to a gene: 9. This chain's CDR3 is CASPADRETYNEQFF. CDR3 nucleotides: TGTGCCAGCCCGGCTGACAGGGAAACCTACAATGAGCAGTTCTTC.